Sequencing of this T cell receptor (beta chain) was carried out in a study of T cell repertoires in cytomegalovirus infection. One entry per CDR3 protein, called by TCRdb with MiXCR from the reads. This table has fewer than 850,000 distinct CDR3 sequences, just under 30% appearing once. V was pared by 7 bases and J by 5 bases, with 12 bases between. The CDR3 extends over 12 amino acids. Germline V gene sequence: CDR1 LNHDA, CDR2 SQIVND (reference sequence). As concerns this clonotype: Its specificity is not known.

The source is a human donor in good health (CMV status not recorded). Some clones in this sample may be carry-over from other donors' samples. The sample was cultured CD8+ T cells from PBMCs, taken from culture after CMV antigen stimulation. This sequence joins TRBV19 and TRBJ2-7; TRBD1 might be the D (5 bases). The CDR3 spells CASTSSGNEQYF. The CDR3 DNA is TGTGCCAGTACCTCTTCAGGGAACGAGCAGTACTTC.